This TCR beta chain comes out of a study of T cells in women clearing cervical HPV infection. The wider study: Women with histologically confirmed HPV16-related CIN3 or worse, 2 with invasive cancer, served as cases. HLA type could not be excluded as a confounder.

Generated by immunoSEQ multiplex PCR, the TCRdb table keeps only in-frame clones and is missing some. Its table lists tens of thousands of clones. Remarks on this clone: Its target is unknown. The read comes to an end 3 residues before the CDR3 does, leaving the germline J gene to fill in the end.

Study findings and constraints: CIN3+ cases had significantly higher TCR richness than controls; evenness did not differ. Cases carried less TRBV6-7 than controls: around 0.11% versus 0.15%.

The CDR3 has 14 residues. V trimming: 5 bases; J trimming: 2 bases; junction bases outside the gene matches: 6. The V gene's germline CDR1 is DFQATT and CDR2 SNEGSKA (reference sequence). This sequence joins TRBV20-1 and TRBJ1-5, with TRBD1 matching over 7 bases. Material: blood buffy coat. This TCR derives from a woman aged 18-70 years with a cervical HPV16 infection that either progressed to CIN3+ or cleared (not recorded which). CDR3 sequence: CSAHQGDGNQPQHF. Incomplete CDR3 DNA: TGCAGTGCTCATCAGGGGGATGGCAATCAGCCC.